This T cell receptor beta chain comes out of a study of T cells expressing NK-cell markers. At the level of the study: Underlying the TCR beta repertoires were sorted CD3+CD56+NKG2C+, CD3+CD56+NKG2C- and CD3+CD56-NKG2C+ T cells. One of the eight sequenced donors was seronegative, whereas the other seven were HCMV-seropositive.

CDR3 length: 15 residues. CDR1 is DFQATT, CDR2 SNEGSKA, per germline (reference sequence). Findings of the study overall: Dominant NKG2C+ clonotypes in roughly 6 donors made up about 1.0-7.0% of CD8+ T cells. Whether expanded NKG2C-expressing T cell clones recognize HCMV is unknown.

TCRdb reprocessed the 5' RACE reads and stores each CDR3 protein as one record, lacking DNA. Recorded for this sample: over 100,000 distinct CDR3 sequences. On this clonotype: Its target is not known.

This clonotype was obtained from a woman between 18 and 70 years old in good health. The chain links TRBV20-1 to TRBJ2-1; TCRdb's D gene call, TRBD2, goes unchecked for lack of DNA. Sequences were obtained from blood T cells: a sorted CD56 or NKG2C T cell subset, CD4+ or CD8+ T cells, or bulk PBMC T cells (not recorded which). CDR3 sequence: CSAPSERASYNEQFF.